The 24 T cell receptor beta chains in this list originate from one sample, sequenced in a study of shared clonotypes between healthy human individuals. The method was immunoSEQ multiplex PCR; TCRdb's version includes in-frame clones alone and lacks a portion of them. There are 2 million or so clones in the sample; about 95% occur only once, and roughly 1.1% lies in the top ten. Positively selected for CCR7, the CD45RO-negative cells used as naive CD8 cells excluded terminally differentiated effector memory CD45RA+ cells. Sequenced: naive CD8+ T cells sorted from blood. These receptors were taken from a man younger than 30 in good health.

This chain links TRBV4-3 with TRBJ1-2; 7 nucleotides align to TRBD1. Per germline, CDR1 LGHNA and CDR2 YSLEER. The CDR3 is 15 residues long. With 3 bases clipped from V and 2 bases from J, the junction kept 6 bases outside the gene matches. Here the CDR3 DNA reads TGCGCCAGCAGCCAGTCGACAGGGAACAACTATGGCTACACCTTC. Protein product: CASSQSTGNNYGYTF.

On this clone itself: The sample holds other DNA sequences that translate to the same CDR3. This chain links TRBV27 with TRBJ2-7; 9 nucleotides line up with TRBD1. Per germline, CDR1 MNHEY and CDR2 SMNVEV (reference sequence). The trim removed 5 bases at V and 5 bases at J, leaving 7 bases unmatched. The CDR3 is made up of 14 amino acids. The CDR3 region has the DNA TGTGCCAGCAGTCCGGGACAGGGCTTCCACGAGCAGTACTTC. Encoded protein: CASSPGQGFHEQYF.

The V call is TRBV19, the J call TRBJ2-7; TRBD1 matches 7 bases. The CDR3 length is 15 residues. From germline, CDR1 is LNHDA and CDR2 SQIVND (reference sequence). Trimming took 0 bases from V and 2 from J; bases not matched to a gene: 4. CDR3: CASSIDFTGAYEQYF. The CDR3 bases are TGTGCCAGTAGTATAGATTTCACAGGGGCCTACGAGCAGTACTTC.

For this clone: Other nucleotide sequences from this sample produce the same CDR3. V is TRBV5-1 and J is TRBJ2-7, with D uncertain. The CDR3 spans 13 residues. V lost 0 bases and J lost 0, with 4 bases in between. Germline CDR1 SGHRS, CDR2 YFSETQ. This CDR3 is CASSLEISYEQYF. CDR3 bases: TGCGCCAGCAGCTTGGAGATCTCCTACGAGCAGTACTTC.

The V call is TRBV5-1, the J call TRBJ1-6, with unresolved D. The CDR3 covers 16 residues. Germline V gives CDR1 SGHRS, CDR2 YFSETQ. Deletions cut 4 bases from V and 3 bases from J, with 14 bases between. Here the CDR3 DNA reads TGCGCCAGCAGCCCGGCGGAGGACTTCTATAATTCACCCCTCCACTTT. Residues: CASSPAEDFYNSPLHF.

This chain connects TRBV30 to TRBJ1-2; D not resolved. CDR1 is GTSNPN, CDR2 SVGIG, per germline (reference sequence). The length of the CDR3 is 15 residues. Trimming took off 0 bases at V and 4 bases at J, with 15 bases between the two ends. The CDR3 here is CAWSVYGQSVYGYTF. In DNA form, the CDR3 reads TGTGCCTGGAGTGTATATGGGCAGTCCGTCTATGGCTACACCTTC.

The V and J genes are TRBV6-6 and TRBJ2-1, with 11 bases lining up with TRBD1. CDR1 is MNHNY, CDR2 SVGAGI, per germline (reference sequence). V was clipped by 0 bases and J by 3 bases; unmatched bases: 1. The CDR3 is 16 amino acids. In DNA, the CDR3 is TGTGCCAGCAGTTACTCCGGGACAGGGGGCTACAATGAGCAGTTCTTC. This translates into CASSYSGTGGYNEQFF.

A single count supports this clone. V and J are TRBV10-2 and TRBJ2-7; D unresolved. CDR1 and CDR2 from the germline V gene are WSHSY and SAAADI. The V end lost 7 bases, the J end lost 0 bases, and 16 bases lay between the germline ends. CDR3 length: 15 residues. The CDR3 bases are TGCGCCAGCACCCAGACTCAACGAAGCTCCTACGAGCAGTACTTC. Its protein product is CASTQTQRSSYEQYF.

The chain is built from TRBV5-1 and TRBJ1-4; D is unclear. Deletions cut 4 bases from V and 0 bases from J, with 7 bases between. This CDR3 comprises 14 residues. Germline lookup yields CDR1 SGHRS and CDR2 YFSETQ. The CDR3 loop is CASSQLATNEKLFF. In DNA form, the CDR3 reads TGCGCCAGCAGCCAACTTGCAACTAATGAAAAACTGTTTTTT.

On this clone itself: The sample carries other DNA sequences with the same CDR3. The chain recombines TRBV6-5 with TRBJ1-1, with D maybe TRBD1 (5 bases). CDR3 length: 15 residues. Germline-derived CDR1 and CDR2 are MNHEY and SVGAGI. V shed 1 base and J shed 3 bases, with 12 bases lying between them. The CDR3 nucleotides read TGTGCCAGCAGTTACTTGAGGGGTGGGGACACTGAAGCTTTCTTT. As protein: CASSYLRGGDTEAFF.

The chain joins TRBV28 to TRBJ2-2; TRBD2 is a possible D gene (6 bases). V was pared by 3 bases and J by 4 bases, with 9 bases between. This CDR3 has 14 residues. The germline V gene encodes CDR1 MDHEN and CDR2 SYDVKM. CDR3 bases: TGTGCCAGCAGTTTGCCGGAGGGCACCGGGGAGCTGTTTTTT. Translated: CASSLPEGTGELFF.

V is TRBV6-1 and J is TRBJ1-4, with 7 bases matching TRBD1. V dropped 8 bases and J dropped 3; count of bases not matched to a gene: 0. Germline assignment: CDR1 MNHNS and CDR2 SASEGT. This CDR3 has 12 amino acids. The CDR3 DNA sequence: TGTGCCAGCGGGACAGCTAATGAAAAACTGTTTTTT. Its translation is CASGTANEKLFF.

Comment on this clone: This CDR3 is also generated by other DNA sequences in the sample. In DNA form, the CDR3 reads TGTGCCAGCAGCTTAGACAGGGACACCGGGGAGCTGTTTTTT. It specifies CASSLDRDTGELFF. The V gene is TRBV7-9, the J gene TRBJ2-2; D perhaps matches TRBD1 (6 bases). Germline loops: CDR1 SEHNR, CDR2 FQNEAQ (reference sequence). This CDR3 has 14 residues. V lost 1 base to trimming and J lost 3 bases, with 6 bases between them.

The J gene is TRBJ2-7, the V gene TRBV4-2; tentatively, D is TRBD1 or TRBD2 (5 bases each). From germline, CDR1 is LGHNA and CDR2 YNFKEQ. CDR3 size: 15 residues. V lost 0 bases and J 0 bases, leaving 9 bases between the germline ends. The CDR3 region has the DNA TGTGCCAGCAGCCAAGATCGGGACGACTCCTACGAGCAGTACTTC. Translating it yields CASSQDRDDSYEQYF.

This chain connects TRBV19 to TRBJ1-6; D is perhaps TRBD1 (6 bases). V gave up 3 bases and J gave up 8 bases, with 8 bases separating them. Germline CDR1 and CDR2: LNHDA and SQIVND (reference sequence). The CDR3 covers 13 residues. The CDR3 region has the DNA TGTGCCAGTAGTATCCCAGGGGATTCACCCCTCCACTTT. It encodes CASSIPGDSPLHF. Variable domain in full (rest from reference TRBV19 and TRBJ1-6): DGGITQSPKYLFRKEGQNVTLSCEQNLNHDAMYWYRQDPGQGLRLIYYSQIVNDFQKGDIAEGYSVSREKKESFPLTVTSAQKNPTAFYLCASSIPGDSPLHFGNGTRLTVT.

The chain combines TRBV4-1 with TRBJ2-7, with TRBD1 identical over 9 bases. The CDR3 spans 16 residues. Germline V gives CDR1 MGHRA, CDR2 YSYEKL. The V gene end was trimmed by 4 bases and the J gene end by 3 bases; junction bases not matched to a gene: 10. The CDR3 is CASSPLEGTGLYEQYF. CDR3 DNA: TGCGCCAGCAGCCCTCTCGAGGGGACAGGGCTCTACGAGCAGTACTTC.

The gene calls are TRBV27 and TRBJ2-5, with D possibly being TRBD1 (6 bases). V dropped 6 bases and J dropped 0 bases, with 20 bases sitting between them. This CDR3 is built from 17 residues. The germline gives CDR1 MNHEY, CDR2 SMNVEV (reference sequence). Here the CDR3 reads CASSPVMVQGYQETQYF. CDR3 DNA sequence: TGTGCCAGCAGCCCAGTAATGGTCCAGGGGTACCAAGAGACCCAGTACTTC.

The chain recombines TRBV5-1 with TRBJ1-1; D call uncertain. This CDR3 has 16 amino acids. Deletions cut 3 bases from V and 3 bases from J, with 18 bases between. The V gene's germline CDR1 is SGHRS and CDR2 YFSETQ. The CDR3 nucleotides are TGCGCCAGCAGCTGGACCCCCGTAGGGCCGGACACTGAAGCTTTCTTT. Translating it yields CASSWTPVGPDTEAFF.

The chain recombines TRBV6-5 with TRBJ2-7; D is uncertain. Deletions cut 0 bases from V and 2 bases from J, with 14 bases between. The CDR3 has 16 residues. Germline values: CDR1 MNHEY, CDR2 SVGAGI. In nucleotides, the CDR3 is TGTGCCAGCAGTTACTCCGTCAGCGATCTCACCTACGAGCAGTACTTC. It specifies CASSYSVSDLTYEQYF.

CDR3 sequence (DNA): TGTGCCAGCAGCCACCGGATCGGGCCCGACGAGCAGTACTTC. Protein product: CASSHRIGPDEQYF. V gene TRBV14 combines with J gene TRBJ2-7; D uncertain. CDR1 is SGHDN and CDR2 is FVKESK in the germline V gene. V lost 3 bases and J 5 bases, leaving 14 bases between the germline ends. The CDR3 has 14 residues. The full variable domain, completed using reference TRBV14 and TRBJ2-7, is EAGVTQFPSHSVIEKGQTVTLRCDPISGHDNLYWYRRVMGKEIKFLLHFVKESKQDESGMPNNRFLAERTGGTYSTLKVQPAELEDSGVYFCASSHRIGPDEQYFGPGTRLTVT.

This clone has only one observation. The chain combines TRBV6-1 with TRBJ1-2; TRBD1 agrees at 9 bases. Per germline, CDR1 MNHNS and CDR2 SASEGT. V lost 1 base and J lost 3; bases outside the gene matches: 9. CDR3 length: 17 residues. DNA of the CDR3: TGTGCCAGCAGTGAAGATGGGACAGGGTTTACGGACTATGGCTACACCTTC. Translated: CASSEDGTGFTDYGYTF.

This clone was seen once. This chain links TRBV27 with TRBJ2-1, with D possibly being TRBD2 (6 bases). Germline CDR1 MNHEY, CDR2 SMNVEV (reference sequence). The CDR3 extends over 19 amino acids. The V and J ends lost 6 bases and 0 bases respectively, with 24 bases between them. CDR3 DNA: TGTGCCAGCAGCTCGGGCATAGAACTAGCTATCGGCTCCTACAATGAGCAGTTCTTC. Translating it yields CASSSGIELAIGSYNEQFF.

J is TRBJ2-7 and V is TRBV14; TRBD1 matches at 8 bases. This CDR3 has 15 amino acids. Germline V lookup: CDR1 SGHDN, CDR2 FVKESK. V shed 1 base, J shed 5 bases, and the junction held 7 bases outside the gene matches. CDR3 nucleotides: TGTGCCAGCAGCCAAGGACAGGGGTTTCTGAACGAGCAGTACTTC. This codes for CASSQGQGFLNEQYF.

The J gene is TRBJ2-7, the V gene TRBV5-1, with D perhaps being TRBD1 or TRBD2 (5 bases each). The CDR3 extends over 16 amino acids. In germline, CDR1 is SGHRS, CDR2 YFSETQ. V dropped 0 bases and J dropped 1 base, with 14 bases sitting between them. The CDR3 here is CASSLDPGDGSYEQYF. CDR3 coding DNA: TGCGCCAGCAGCTTGGATCCCGGGGACGGTTCCTACGAGCAGTACTTC.